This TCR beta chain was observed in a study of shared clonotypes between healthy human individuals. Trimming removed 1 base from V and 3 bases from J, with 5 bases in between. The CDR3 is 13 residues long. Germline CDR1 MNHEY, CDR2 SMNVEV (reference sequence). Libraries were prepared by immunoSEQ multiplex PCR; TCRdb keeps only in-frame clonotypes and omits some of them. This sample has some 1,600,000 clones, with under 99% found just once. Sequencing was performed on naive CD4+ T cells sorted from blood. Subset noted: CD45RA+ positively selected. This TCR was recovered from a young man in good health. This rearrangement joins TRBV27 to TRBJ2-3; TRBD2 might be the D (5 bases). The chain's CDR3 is CASSLWETDTQYF. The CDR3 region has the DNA TGTGCCAGCAGTTTATGGGAGACAGATACGCAGTATTTT.